A single sample is the source of the 24 T cell receptor beta chains below, sequenced in a study of T cell responses to AZD1222 COVID-19 vaccine. Sequenced by immunoSEQ multiplex PCR; TCRdb stores in-frame clones only, minus some. Of under 250,000 clones listed, just over 90% are singletons. The sample here was peripheral blood, taken on day 0 of MenACWY control vaccination. The receptor set was obtained from an adult in good health.

J is TRBJ1-1 and V is TRBV6-2 or TRBV6-3; D is undetermined. The germline V gene encodes CDR1 MNHEY and CDR2 SVGEGT. The V gene lost 1 base and the J gene lost 1 base, with 7 bases spanning the gap. The CDR3 loop spans 14 amino acids. The DNA for the CDR3 is TGTGCCAGCAGTTACTTACAGTCGAACACTGAAGCTTTCTTT. Translation gives CASSYLQSNTEAFF.

V gene TRBV3-1 (or the pseudogene TRBV3-2) combines with J gene TRBJ1-5, with unresolved D. The CDR3 is made up of 15 amino acids. CDR1 and CDR2 from the germline V gene are LGHDT and YNNKEL (reference sequence). The V and J ends lost 1 base and 2 bases respectively, with 9 bases between them. The DNA of the CDR3 is TGTGCCAGCAGCCAAGGGGGTTGGCGCAATCAGCCCCAGCATTTT. Encoded protein: CASSQGGWRNQPQHF.

The rearrangement links TRBV2 to TRBJ1-5; D remains ambiguous. The CDR3 runs to 14 residues. The germline V gene has CDR1 SNHLY and CDR2 FYNNEI. The germline V and J ends were trimmed by 1 base and 3 bases, with 7 bases remaining between them. CDR3 bases: TGTGCCAGCAGTGAAGGACGGTTCAATCAGCCCCAGCATTTT. It translates to CASSEGRFNQPQHF.

In this sample, this clone turned up once. The rearrangement links TRBV19 to TRBJ1-5, with D uncertain. Trimming took 4 bases from V and 7 from J, leaving 20 bases between them. This CDR3 is built from 16 residues. Germline V lookup: CDR1 LNHDA, CDR2 SQIVND (reference sequence). CDR3 in DNA: TGTGCCAGTAGTAGCATTGGGAGGAAGGGAGGGCAGCCCCAGCATTTT. Amino acids: CASSSIGRKGGQPQHF.

The chain combines TRBV19 with TRBJ1-6; TRBD1 might be the D (5 bases). V lost 5 bases and J lost 9, with 20 bases in between. Germline assignment: CDR1 LNHDA and CDR2 SQIVND (reference sequence). The CDR3 has 16 residues. This chain's CDR3 is CASSPLDGARVSPLHF. In nucleotides, the CDR3 is TGTGCCAGTAGTCCCCTTGACGGGGCCCGAGTTTCACCCCTCCACTTT.

The genes are TRBV7-6 and TRBJ2-6, with 10 nucleotides matching TRBD1. Germline V CDR1 and CDR2: SGHVS, FNYEAQ. Trimming took 3 bases from V and 6 from J; bases not matched to a gene: 2. The CDR3 sequence is 15 residues long. The CDR3 spells CASSLGTGVANVLTF. CDR3 DNA: TGTGCCAGCAGCTTGGGGACAGGGGTGGCCAACGTCCTGACTTTC.

V and J are TRBV3-1 (or the pseudogene TRBV3-2) and TRBJ1-2; the D is unclear. Trimming took 4 bases from V and 0 from J, leaving 12 bases between them. Looked up from germline, CDR1 is LGHDT and CDR2 is YNNKEL (reference sequence). The CDR3 has 15 residues. This CDR3 is CASSPLWASNYGYTF. In nucleotides, the CDR3 is TGTGCCAGCAGCCCCCTTTGGGCCTCTAACTATGGCTACACCTTC.

Note on this clone: The same CDR3 also results from other DNA sequences found in this sample. V and J are TRBV6-5 and TRBJ2-1; 14 bases are shared with TRBD2. This CDR3 region has 15 residues. The ends lost 7 bases at V and 5 bases at J; junction bases unmatched: 4. Per germline, CDR1 MNHEY and CDR2 SVGAGI. The CDR3 is CASTGLAGGDNEQFF. CDR3 nucleotides: TGTGCCAGCACCGGACTAGCGGGGGGAGACAATGAGCAGTTCTTC.

This clone was found a few times. The J gene is TRBJ1-1, the V gene TRBV3-1 (or the pseudogene TRBV3-2); D is undetermined. The length of the CDR3 is 13 residues. The V and J ends lost 1 base and 10 bases respectively, with 13 bases between them. From germline, CDR1 is LGHDT and CDR2 YNNKEL (reference sequence). CDR3 DNA sequence: TGTGCCAGCAGCCAAGGAATATCGAGCGGAGCTTTCTTT. The encoded protein is CASSQGISSGAFF.

This rearrangement joins TRBV5-1 to TRBJ1-5, with unresolved D. This CDR3 region has 18 residues. V dropped 2 bases and J dropped 2 bases, with 20 bases sitting between them. The germline V gene has CDR1 SGHRS and CDR2 YFSETQ. CDR3 in amino acids: CASSFGPPGVGGNQPQHF. CDR3 DNA: TGCGCCAGCAGCTTCGGCCCCCCTGGTGTCGGTGGCAATCAGCCCCAGCATTTT.

The V and J genes are TRBV5-5 and TRBJ2-1, with D unresolved. The CDR3 covers 11 residues. Deletions cut 6 bases from V and 6 bases from J, with 7 bases between. CDR1 is SGHKS, CDR2 YYEKEE, per germline (reference sequence). This CDR3 is CASIYGNEQFF. The CDR3 nucleotides read TGTGCCAGCATCTACGGCAATGAGCAGTTCTTC.

V gene TRBV5-1 combines with J gene TRBJ1-3, with D maybe TRBD1 (5 bases). V was pared by 0 bases and J by 4 bases, with 11 bases between. Germline CDR1 and CDR2: SGHRS and YFSETQ. The CDR3 runs to 15 residues. In nucleotides, the CDR3 is TGCGCCAGCAGCTTGGTTGGGGGGTCCGGAAACACCATATATTTT. Encoded protein: CASSLVGGSGNTIYF.

V usage is TRBV19 and J usage is TRBJ1-2; 7 bases agree with TRBD1. V shed 9 bases and J 2 bases; nucleotides not matched to a gene: 12. This CDR3 has 15 residues. Germline V gene lookup returns CDR1 LNHDA and CDR2 SQIVND (reference sequence). The chain's CDR3 is CASRDDRASNYGYTF. The CDR3 bases are TGTGCCAGCCGGGACGACAGGGCTTCCAACTATGGCTACACCTTC. Using reference TRBV19 and TRBJ1-2 for the parts outside the CDR3, the full variable domain is DGGITQSPKYLFRKEGQNVTLSCEQNLNHDAMYWYRQDPGQGLRLIYYSQIVNDFQKGDIAEGYSVSREKKESFPLTVTSAQKNPTAFYLCASRDDRASNYGYTFGSGTRLTVV.

The chain is built from TRBV2 and TRBJ1-1; D is unresolved. CDR3 length: 13 residues. With 6 bases removed from V and 5 bases from J, the gap between germline ends came to 13 bases. Germline V CDR1 and CDR2: SNHLY, FYNNEI. The CDR3 sequence: CASRPGEGTEAFF. DNA of the CDR3: TGTGCCAGCAGACCCGGGGAAGGGACTGAAGCTTTCTTT. The complete variable domain, with remaining parts taken from reference TRBV2 and TRBJ1-1, reads EPEVTQTPSHQVTQMGQEVILRCVPISNHLYFYWYRQILGQKVEFLVSFYNNEISEKSEIFDDQFSVERPDGSNFTLKIRSTKLEDSAMYFCASRPGEGTEAFFGQGTRLTVV.

The chain carries TRBV27 and TRBJ2-3; 12 nucleotides line up with TRBD2. Looked up from germline, CDR1 is MNHEY and CDR2 is SMNVEV (reference sequence). V dropped 4 bases and J dropped 2; count of bases not matched to a gene: 10. This CDR3 comprises 18 residues. This CDR3 is CASSSLGLAGLLTDTQYF. CDR3 in DNA: TGTGCCAGCAGTTCCCTCGGACTAGCGGGGCTCCTCACAGATACGCAGTATTTT.

The chain carries TRBV5-1 and TRBJ1-3; D gene ambiguous. V was cut by 5 bases and J by 4 bases, with 13 bases left in between. Germline V gene sequence: CDR1 SGHRS, CDR2 YFSETQ. CDR3 length equals 14 residues. The CDR3 sequence is CASSPDPDGNTIYF. CDR3 DNA sequence: TGCGCCAGCAGTCCCGATCCGGACGGAAACACCATATATTTT.

The count of this clone is one. The chain carries TRBV4-1 and TRBJ1-3; unclear D gene. The CDR3 has 18 amino acids. V lost 0 bases and J 1 base, leaving 16 bases between the germline ends. In germline, CDR1 is MGHRA, CDR2 YSYEKL. The CDR3 bases are TGCGCCAGCAGCCAAGATGTGGAGCTTTCCATTTCTGGAAACACCATATATTTT. It is translated as CASSQDVELSISGNTIYF.

This sequence joins TRBV7-2 and TRBJ1-2; 7 bases agree with TRBD1. The CDR3 runs 17 residues. The V gene end was trimmed by 1 base and the J gene end by 5 bases; junction bases not matched to a gene: 13. CDR1 SGHTA and CDR2 FQGNSA come from the germline V gene. The CDR3: CASSLGGQAGGHYGYTF. In nucleotides, the CDR3 is TGTGCCAGCAGCTTAGGAGGACAGGCAGGTGGTCATTATGGCTACACCTTC.

The chain employs TRBV9 and TRBJ2-2, with D perhaps TRBD2 (5 bases). Germline V gives CDR1 SGDLS, CDR2 YYNGEE. CDR3 length: 14 residues. The V gene lost 0 bases and the J gene lost 7 bases, with 10 bases spanning the gap. CDR3 nucleotides: TGTGCCAGCAGCGTAGCGCGACGGGGCGGGGAGCTGTTTTTT. It specifies CASSVARRGGELFF.

The sample holds one count of this clone. V gene TRBV24-1 combines with J gene TRBJ2-5; D is undetermined. Germline CDR1 KGHDR, CDR2 SFDVKD. Deletions cut 2 bases from V and 4 bases from J, with 7 bases between. The CDR3 has 13 amino acids. The CDR3 nucleotides are TGTGCCACCAGTGATTCGGCCGGAGAGACCCAGTACTTC. Residues: CATSDSAGETQYF.

V usage is TRBV7-9 and J usage is TRBJ1-6; weak D call: TRBD1 (6 bases). The CDR3 has 14 residues. The V gene's germline CDR1 is SEHNR and CDR2 FQNEAQ (reference sequence). V was cut by 5 bases and J by 7 bases, with 12 bases left in between. The CDR3 spells CASSPDRINSPLHF. CDR3 DNA sequence: TGTGCCAGCAGCCCAGACAGGATCAATTCACCCCTCCACTTT.

The rearrangement uses TRBV5-1 and TRBJ2-2; D may be TRBD1 (5 bases). The germline V and J ends were trimmed by 7 bases and 6 bases, with 10 bases remaining between them. Germline V gene lookup returns CDR1 SGHRS and CDR2 YFSETQ. The CDR3 sequence is 12 residues long. CDR3 sequence (DNA): TGCGCCAGCTACGAAGGGGCCGGGGAGCTGTTTTTT. Its translation is CASYEGAGELFF.

V gene TRBV10-2 combines with J gene TRBJ2-2, with TRBD2 identical over 9 bases. Germline V gene lookup returns CDR1 WSHSY and CDR2 SAAADI. V trimming: 6 bases; J trimming: 2 bases; junction bases outside the gene matches: 4. The CDR3 is made up of 15 amino acids. CDR3 in amino acids: CASRRGGANTGELFF. The CDR3 DNA reads TGCGCCAGCAGGCGCGGGGGGGCCAACACCGGGGAGCTGTTTTTT.

The chain links TRBV3-1 (or the pseudogene TRBV3-2) to TRBJ2-3, with no clear D. CDR3 length: 13 residues. The V end lost 4 bases, the J end lost 0 bases, and 5 bases lay between the germline ends. Germline V lookup: CDR1 LGHDT, CDR2 YNNKEL (reference sequence). The CDR3 DNA is TGTGCCAGCAGCCGACGAAGCACAGATACGCAGTATTTT. Residues: CASSRRSTDTQYF.